This TCR beta chain was observed in a study of tumor-infiltrating lymphocytes in oesophageal squamous cell carcinoma. Looked up from germline, CDR1 is SGHTA and CDR2 is FQGNSA. The CDR3 covers 14 residues. TCRdb used MiXCR to reprocess the PCR reads, holding one entry per CDR3 protein. The sample lists over 15,000 distinct CDR3 sequences; around 38% were seen once. The sequenced sample was blood. The V gene is TRBV7-2, the J gene TRBJ2-7, with a weak D call TRBD2 (7 bases). The DNA end is more similar to TRBJ2-1, so the J call may be wrong. The receptor comes from a male donor with esophageal squamous cell carcinoma. In DNA, the CDR3 is TGTGCCAGCAGCTTAGAAGGGCGGGGGACATCGCAGTTCTTC. Translated, it gives CASSLEGRGTSQFF.